This T cell receptor beta chain was sequenced for a study of regulatory T cells in long-lasting Graves disease. Study information: The study counted Graves' disease as persistent given over 5 years of antithyroid drugs and positive TSH receptor antibodies. Study outcomes and limitations: Favored usage of TRBV28, TRBJ1-2 and TRBJ2-5 was recorded in persistent disease.

Time point given: persistent/refractory GD, antithyroid drugs over 5 years with positive TRAb. Isolated PBMC RNA provided the starting material for the TCR library. The authors drew patients from an endocrinology department in Xi'an, China. Building of the TCR beta libraries involved iRepertoire HTBI primers and Arm-PCR of CDR3 regions. Via MiXCR, TCRdb re-called the multiplex PCR reads, giving one row per CDR3 protein. Here the sample spans about 470,000 distinct CDR3 sequences, 20% to 25% being singletons. A few counts support this clonotype. No antigen is known for it. Germline values: CDR1 DFQATT, CDR2 SNEGSKA (reference sequence). The CDR3 contains 15 residues. The J segment lost 3 bases and the V segment lost 0 bases, leaving 5 bases of the junction unmatched.

The receptor's source is a female donor with Graves disease. The sequencing used peripheral blood mononuclear cells (PBMCs), collected when the disease was refractory, from a patient treated with antithyroid drugs. The J gene is TRBJ1-3, the V gene TRBV20-1; TRBD1 matches at 7 bases. The CDR3 protein is CSARDFRDSGNTIYF. The CDR3 nucleotides read TGCAGTGCTAGAGATTTCCGGGACAGTGGAAACACCATATATTTT.